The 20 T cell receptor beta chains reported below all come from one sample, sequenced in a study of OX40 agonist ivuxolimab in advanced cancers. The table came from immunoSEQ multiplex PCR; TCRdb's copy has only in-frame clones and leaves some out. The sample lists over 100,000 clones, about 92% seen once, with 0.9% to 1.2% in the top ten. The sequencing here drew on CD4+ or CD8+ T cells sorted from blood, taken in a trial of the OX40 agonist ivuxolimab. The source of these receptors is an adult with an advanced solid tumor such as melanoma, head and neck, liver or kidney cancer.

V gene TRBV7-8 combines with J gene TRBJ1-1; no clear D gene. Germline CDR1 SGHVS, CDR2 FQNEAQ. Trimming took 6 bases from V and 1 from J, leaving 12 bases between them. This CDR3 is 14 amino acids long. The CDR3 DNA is TGTGCCAGCAGTAGGCAAAGGGCGAACACTGAAGCTTTCTTT. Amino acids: CASSRQRANTEAFF.

Here the CDR3 reads CAWSVRGLWTSGTTMMQFF. DNA of the CDR3: TGTGCCTGGAGTGTACGGGGACTTTGGACTAGCGGGACTACAATGATGCAGTTCTTC. The chain carries TRBV30 and TRBJ2-1; 12 bases line up with TRBD2. J lost 12 bases, V lost 0 bases, and 21 bases had no gene match. CDR1 is GTSNPN and CDR2 is SVGIG in the germline V gene (reference sequence). The CDR3 covers 19 residues.

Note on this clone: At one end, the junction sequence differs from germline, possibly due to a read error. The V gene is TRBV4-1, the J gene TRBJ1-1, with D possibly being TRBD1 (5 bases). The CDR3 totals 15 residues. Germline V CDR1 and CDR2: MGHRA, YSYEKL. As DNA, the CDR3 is TGTGCCAGCAGCCAAGCCGTAGGGGAGAACACTGAAGCTTTCTTT. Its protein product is CASSQAVGENTEAFF.

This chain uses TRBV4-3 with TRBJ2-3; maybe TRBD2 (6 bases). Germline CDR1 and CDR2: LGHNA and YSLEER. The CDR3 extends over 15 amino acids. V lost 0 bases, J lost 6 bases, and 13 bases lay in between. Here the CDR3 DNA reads TGCGCCAGCAGCCAAGATCTGGAGGGTTCGGATACGCAGTATTTT. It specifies CASSQDLEGSDTQYF.

The CDR3 protein is CASSPGYATEAFF. The CDR3 DNA sequence: TGTGCCAGCTCACCAGGTTATGCCACTGAAGCTTTCTTT. The rearrangement uses TRBV18 and TRBJ1-1; unclear D gene. Per germline, CDR1 KGHSH and CDR2 LQKENI. Trimming removed 2 bases from V and 4 bases from J, with 8 bases in between. The length of the CDR3 is 13 residues.

Here the CDR3 DNA reads TGTGCCAGCACCCGGGACTCCTACGAGCAGTACTTC. Its translation: CASTRDSYEQYF. The rearrangement joins TRBV28 to TRBJ2-7; weak D call: TRBD2 (5 bases). The V gene lost 7 bases and the J gene lost 0 bases, with 7 bases spanning the gap. The CDR3 extends over 12 amino acids. Germline V gene lookup returns CDR1 MDHEN and CDR2 SYDVKM.

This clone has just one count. The chain's CDR3 is CASSEPGGPRGLRETQYF. In DNA form, the CDR3 reads TGTGCCAGCAGTGAGCCGGGGGGGCCCAGGGGATTACGCGAGACCCAGTACTTC. The chain is built from TRBV2 and TRBJ2-5; 8 nucleotides align to TRBD2. CDR1 SNHLY and CDR2 FYNNEI come from the germline V gene. CDR3 size: 18 residues. The ends lost 3 bases at V and 5 bases at J; junction bases unmatched: 17.

The CDR3 protein is CASSPVSSWSPLHF. The CDR3 DNA follows: TGTGCCAGCAGTCCTGTCTCTTCCTGGTCACCCCTCCACTTT. The rearrangement uses TRBV6-1 and TRBJ1-6; D ambiguous. This CDR3 has 14 residues. CDR1 and CDR2 from the germline V gene are MNHNS and SASEGT. Trimming left V 5 bases short and J 10 bases short, with 15 bases between.

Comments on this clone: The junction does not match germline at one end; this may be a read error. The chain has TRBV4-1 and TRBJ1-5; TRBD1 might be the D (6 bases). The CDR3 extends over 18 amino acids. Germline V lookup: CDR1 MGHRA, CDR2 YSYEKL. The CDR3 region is CASSRQKWTAFSQSAPAF. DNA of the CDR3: TGCGCCAGCAGCCGGCAAAAATGGACAGCCTTTTCGCAATCAGCCCCAGCATTT.

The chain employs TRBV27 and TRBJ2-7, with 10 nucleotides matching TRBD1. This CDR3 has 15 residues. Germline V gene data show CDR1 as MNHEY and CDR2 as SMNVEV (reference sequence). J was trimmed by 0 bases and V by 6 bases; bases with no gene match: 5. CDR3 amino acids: CASSRWTGGSYEQYF. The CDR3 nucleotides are TGTGCCAGCAGCCGATGGACAGGGGGCTCCTACGAGCAGTACTTC.

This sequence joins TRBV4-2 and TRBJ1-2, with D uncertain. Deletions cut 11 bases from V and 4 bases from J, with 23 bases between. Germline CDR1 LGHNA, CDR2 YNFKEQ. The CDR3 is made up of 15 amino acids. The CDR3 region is CAGSPRSGSSYGYTF. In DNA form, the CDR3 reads TGTGCCGGCTCCCCAAGATCGGGGTCGAGCTATGGCTACACCTTC.

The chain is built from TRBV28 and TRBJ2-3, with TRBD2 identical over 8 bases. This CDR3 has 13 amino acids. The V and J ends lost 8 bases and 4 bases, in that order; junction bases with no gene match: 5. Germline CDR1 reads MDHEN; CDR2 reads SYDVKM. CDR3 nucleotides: TGTGCCAGCCTACTCGGGGGGGCAGATACGCAGTATTTT. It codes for CASLLGGADTQYF.

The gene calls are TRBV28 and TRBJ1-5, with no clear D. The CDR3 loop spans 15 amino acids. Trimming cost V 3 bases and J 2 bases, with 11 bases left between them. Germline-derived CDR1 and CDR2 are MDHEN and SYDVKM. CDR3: CASSFPGGRNQPQHF. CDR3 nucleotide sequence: TGTGCCAGCAGTTTTCCCGGCGGACGCAATCAGCCCCAGCATTTT.

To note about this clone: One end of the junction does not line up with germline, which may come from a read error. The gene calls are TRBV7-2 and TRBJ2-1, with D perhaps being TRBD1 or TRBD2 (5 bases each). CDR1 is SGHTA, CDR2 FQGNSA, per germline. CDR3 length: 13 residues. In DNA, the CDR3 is TGTGCCAGCAGCTTGACGCATGGGACCGGCCAGCTCTTC. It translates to CASSLTHGTGQLF.

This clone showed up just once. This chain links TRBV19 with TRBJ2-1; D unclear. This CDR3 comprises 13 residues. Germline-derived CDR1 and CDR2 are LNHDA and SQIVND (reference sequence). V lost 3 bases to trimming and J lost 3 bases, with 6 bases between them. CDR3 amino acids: CASSINSYNEQFF. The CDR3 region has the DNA TGTGCCAGTAGTATCAACAGCTACAATGAGCAGTTCTTC.

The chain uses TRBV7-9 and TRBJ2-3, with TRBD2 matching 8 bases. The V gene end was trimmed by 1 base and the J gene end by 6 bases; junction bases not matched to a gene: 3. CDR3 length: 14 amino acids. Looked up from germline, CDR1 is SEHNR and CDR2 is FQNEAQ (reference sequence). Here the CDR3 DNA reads TGTGCCAGCAGCTTAGGACTAGCGTACGATACGCAGTATTTT. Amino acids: CASSLGLAYDTQYF.

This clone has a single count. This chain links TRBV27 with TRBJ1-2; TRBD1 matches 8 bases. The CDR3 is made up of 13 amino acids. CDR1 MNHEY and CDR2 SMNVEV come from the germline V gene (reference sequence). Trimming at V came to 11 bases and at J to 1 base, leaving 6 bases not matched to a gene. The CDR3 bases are TGTGCCTCCCGACAGGGGCTTAACTATGGCTACACCTTC. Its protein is CASRQGLNYGYTF.

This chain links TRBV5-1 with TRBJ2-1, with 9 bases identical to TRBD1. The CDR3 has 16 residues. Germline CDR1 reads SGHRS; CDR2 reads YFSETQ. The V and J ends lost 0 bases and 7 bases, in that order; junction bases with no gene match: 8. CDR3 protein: CASSLGAGTGYNEQFF. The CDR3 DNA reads TGCGCCAGCAGCTTGGGGGCCGGGACAGGGTATAATGAGCAGTTCTTC.

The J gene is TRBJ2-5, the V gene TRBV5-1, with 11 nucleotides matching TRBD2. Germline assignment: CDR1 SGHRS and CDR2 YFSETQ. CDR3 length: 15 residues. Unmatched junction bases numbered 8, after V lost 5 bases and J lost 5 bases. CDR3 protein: CASSSGGASWETQYF. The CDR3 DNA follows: TGCGCCAGCAGTAGCGGGGGGGCCTCCTGGGAGACCCAGTACTTC.

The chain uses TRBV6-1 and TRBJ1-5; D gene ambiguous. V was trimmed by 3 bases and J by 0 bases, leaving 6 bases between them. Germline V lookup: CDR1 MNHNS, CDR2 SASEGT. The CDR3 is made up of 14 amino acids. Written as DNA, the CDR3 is TGTGCCAGCAGTGACGCGGGTAGCAATCAGCCCCAGCATTTT. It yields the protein CASSDAGSNQPQHF.